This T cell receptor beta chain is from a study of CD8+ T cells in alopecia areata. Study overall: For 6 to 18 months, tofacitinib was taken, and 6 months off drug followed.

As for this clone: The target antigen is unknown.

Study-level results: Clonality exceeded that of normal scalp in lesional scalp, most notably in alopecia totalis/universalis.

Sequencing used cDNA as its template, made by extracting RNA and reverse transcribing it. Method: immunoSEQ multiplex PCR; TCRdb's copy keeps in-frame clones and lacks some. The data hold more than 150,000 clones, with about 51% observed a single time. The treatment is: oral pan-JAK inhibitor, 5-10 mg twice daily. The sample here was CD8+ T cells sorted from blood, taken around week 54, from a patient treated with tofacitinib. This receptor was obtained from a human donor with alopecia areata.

The CDR3 spells CASSVISGGVVASYEQYF. DNA of the CDR3: TGTGCCAGCAGCGTCATTAGCGGGGGGGTTGTCGCCTCCTACGAGCAGTACTTC. The chain joins TRBV9 to TRBJ2-7, with 11 bases fitting TRBD2. Looked up from germline, CDR1 is SGDLS and CDR2 is YYNGEE. CDR3 length: 18 amino acids. Trimming at V came to 2 bases and at J to 0 bases, leaving 10 bases not matched to a gene.